These 26 T cell receptor beta chains were all obtained from the same sample, sequenced in a study of T cells in Graves' hyperthyroidism and ophthalmopathy. The CDR3 regions of TCR beta were amplified from RNA transcripts. HTBI primers were employed in a first-round RT-PCR of the TCR CDR3. TCRdb reprocessed the multiplex PCR reads with MiXCR, giving one entry per CDR3 protein. The sample holds a few hundred thousand distinct CDR3 sequences, roughly 16% seen once. Material for sequencing was blood. The receptors stem from a woman in her thirties with Graves' ophthalmopathy.

This clonotype was detected many times. The V and J genes are TRBV7-2 and TRBJ2-1; D possibly corresponds to TRBD2 (6 bases). Germline V gene data show CDR1 as SGHTA and CDR2 as FQGNSA. With 11 bases removed from V and 9 bases from J, the gap between germline ends came to 26 bases. CDR3 size: 15 residues. CDR3 bases: TGTGCCGTGCAAGGGCAACGGGAGTGGGTGCTTGAGCAGTTCTTC. It yields the protein CAVQGQREWVLEQFF.

At least ten counts were recorded for this clonotype. The DNA for the CDR3 is TGTGCCAGCAGGAAGAACACTGAAGCTTTCTTT. Amino acids: CASRKNTEAFF. The chain is built from TRBV7-9 and TRBJ1-1; no clear D. This CDR3 has 11 amino acids. Trimming shortened V by 6 bases and J by 1 base, and 3 bases separated the two germline ends. Germline V lookup: CDR1 SEHNR, CDR2 FQNEAQ (reference sequence).

This clonotype has at least ten counts. The rearrangement joins TRBV12-3 or TRBV12-4 to TRBJ1-5, with a possible D match to TRBD1 (5 bases). V lost 6 bases and J 4 bases, leaving 13 bases between the germline ends. The CDR3 length is 14 residues. The CDR3 DNA reads TGTGCCAGCAGGGGGGGAACTAGAAATCAGCCCCAGCATTTT. It translates to CASRGGTRNQPQHF.

This clonotype was observed a few times. The CDR3 DNA follows: TGTGCCAGCGGAAATAAGGGAAGAACCGGGGAGCTGTTTTTT. Translation: CASGNKGRTGELFF. The V gene is TRBV7-3, the J gene TRBJ2-2; D is uncertain. V was clipped by 8 bases and J by 5 bases, with 15 bases between them. CDR1 and CDR2 from the germline V gene are SGHTA and FQGTGA. The CDR3 totals 14 residues.

This clonotype was counted many times. The V and J genes are TRBV18 and TRBJ2-1, with TRBD1 identical over 11 bases. The CDR3 consists of 15 residues. Per germline, CDR1 KGHSH and CDR2 LQKENI. V shed 6 bases and J 1 base; nucleotides not matched to a gene: 2. For the CDR3, the DNA is TGTGCCAGCTCGGGACAGGGGGGTTCCTACAATGAGCAGTTCTTC. Translated: CASSGQGGSYNEQFF.

This clonotype occurred many times. The rearrangement links TRBV7-9 to TRBJ2-3, with TRBD2 as a possible D gene (7 bases). Germline CDR1 reads SEHNR; CDR2 reads FQNEAQ (reference sequence). The V gene lost 8 bases and the J gene lost 1 base, with 16 bases spanning the gap. The CDR3 has 15 amino acids. CDR3 in amino acids: CASEGGLAGTDTQYF. Written as DNA, the CDR3 is TGTGCCAGCGAGGGGGGGCTAGCTGGCACAGATACGCAGTATTTT. Filled out from reference TRBV7-9 and TRBJ2-3, the complete variable domain reads DTGVSQNPRHKITKRGQNVTFRCDPISEHNRLYWYRQTLGQGPEFLTYFQNEAQLEKSRLLSDRFSAERPKGSFSTLEIQRTEQGDSAMYLCASEGGLAGTDTQYFGPGTRLTVL.

The rearrangement joins TRBV28 to TRBJ2-3; TRBD2 agrees at 8 bases. The CDR3 extends over 16 amino acids. CDR1 is MDHEN, CDR2 SYDVKM, per germline. V lost 3 bases, J lost 5 bases, and 10 bases stayed unmatched. CDR3 amino acids: CASSLREARGGDTQYF. As DNA, the CDR3 is TGTGCCAGCAGTTTGAGGGAGGCCCGGGGGGGAGATACGCAGTATTTT.

The sample holds many counts of this clonotype. J is TRBJ2-1 and V is TRBV28; a possible D gene is TRBD1 (6 bases). Germline V gene data show CDR1 as MDHEN and CDR2 as SYDVKM. CDR3 length equals 13 residues. The V and J ends lost 8 bases and 4 bases respectively, with 12 bases between them. This CDR3 reads CASFGQLYNEQFF. CDR3 bases: TGTGCCAGCTTCGGACAGCTTTACAATGAGCAGTTCTTC.

This clonotype was seen ten or more times. The chain recombines TRBV6-5 with TRBJ2-5, with D uncertain. Per germline, CDR1 MNHEY and CDR2 SVGAGI. This CDR3 comprises 12 residues. Trimming removed 2 bases from V and 2 bases from J, with 3 bases in between. The CDR3 here is CASSYGQETQYF. CDR3 bases: TGTGCCAGCAGTTACGGTCAAGAGACCCAGTACTTC.

On this clonotype: A much larger clone is a single base away; this may be a read error. The chain joins TRBV30 to TRBJ2-2; D might be TRBD2 (6 bases). CDR1 is GTSNPN, CDR2 SVGIG, per germline (reference sequence). CDR3 length: 18 residues. Trimming cost V 0 bases and J 6 bases, with 23 bases left between them. The CDR3 loop is CAWSVWVGGMLNAGELFF. The DNA of the CDR3 is TGTGCCTGGAGTGTATGGGTGGGAGGAATGCTAAACGCCGGGGAGCTGTTTTTT. Full variable domain (outside the CDR3, taken from reference TRBV30 and TRBJ2-2): SQTIHQWPATLVQPVGSPLSLECTVEGTSNPNLYWYRQAAGRGLQLLFYSVGIGQISSEVPQNLSASRPQDRQFILSSKKLLLSDSGFYLCAWSVWVGGMLNAGELFFGEGSRLTVL.

This clonotype was detected many times. The chain couples TRBV28 to TRBJ2-5, with TRBD2 matching over 9 bases. Germline CDR1 reads MDHEN; CDR2 reads SYDVKM. V lost 6 bases to trimming and J lost 5 bases; unmatched junction nucleotides: 13. The length of the CDR3 is 16 residues. The CDR3 here is CASSRAAGGVGETQYF. The CDR3 nucleotides read TGTGCCAGCAGCCGGGCGGCGGGAGGGGTCGGGGAGACCCAGTACTTC.

This clonotype was seen many times. V gene TRBV28 combines with J gene TRBJ2-1, with D possibly called TRBD1 or TRBD2 (6 bases each). CDR3 length: 13 residues. Germline V gene lookup returns CDR1 MDHEN and CDR2 SYDVKM. The V gene lost 4 bases and the J gene lost 9 bases, with 13 bases spanning the gap. CDR3 DNA sequence: TGTGCCAGCAGTTCGCAGGGGAGGCCTGAGCAGTTCTTC. Its translation: CASSSQGRPEQFF.

The chain combines TRBV9 with TRBJ2-1; D remains unclear. Trimming stripped 3 bases from V and 10 bases from J, with 14 bases between. The length of the CDR3 is 13 residues. Germline CDR1 and CDR2: SGDLS and YYNGEE. CDR3 sequence: CASSALTTGEQFF. The CDR3 bases are TGTGCCAGCAGCGCATTAACAACCGGGGAGCAGTTCTTC.

This clonotype was seen only a few times. This chain uses TRBV6-2 or TRBV6-3 with TRBJ1-4; D ambiguous. The germline gives CDR1 MNHEY, CDR2 SVGEGT. Trimming left V 6 bases short and J 2 bases short, with 13 bases between. The CDR3 extends over 15 amino acids. The CDR3 DNA is TGTGCCAGCAGCCCGTGGACCCGCACTAATGAAAAACTGTTTTTT. As protein: CASSPWTRTNEKLFF.

The rearrangement links TRBV9 to TRBJ2-1, with D perhaps matching TRBD2 (6 bases). This CDR3 is 17 amino acids long. The ends were cut back, 0 bases at V and 10 bases at J, with 23 bases in the middle. Germline V gives CDR1 SGDLS, CDR2 YYNGEE. The CDR3 protein is CASSVDTGDGAHGEQFF. In DNA, the CDR3 is TGTGCCAGCAGCGTAGACACGGGAGACGGGGCCCATGGAGAGCAGTTCTTC.

At least ten counts were recorded for this clonotype. V is TRBV20-1 and J is TRBJ2-5; tentative D call: TRBD2 (7 bases). Trimming took off 0 bases at V and 4 bases at J, with 12 bases between the two ends. The CDR3 is 14 amino acids. Germline V gene sequence: CDR1 DFQATT, CDR2 SNEGSKA (reference sequence). CDR3 coding DNA: TGCAGTGCTAGAGATGGGGAGGGGGGAGAGACCCAGTACTTC. Translated: CSARDGEGGETQYF.

This clonotype was seen many times. The chain combines TRBV7-2 with TRBJ2-7; 11 bases are shared with TRBD1. The J segment lost 6 bases and the V segment lost 4 bases, leaving 5 bases of the junction unmatched. CDR1 SGHTA and CDR2 FQGNSA come from the germline V gene. The CDR3 extends over 14 amino acids. This chain's CDR3 is CASSSRTGGGEQYF. The CDR3 DNA reads TGTGCCAGCAGCTCCAGGACAGGGGGCGGCGAGCAGTACTTC.

The chain links TRBV6-5 to TRBJ2-7; 7 bases fit TRBD2. Looked up from germline, CDR1 is MNHEY and CDR2 is SVGAGI. The CDR3 has 15 residues. Trimming at V came to 2 bases and at J to 5 bases, leaving 9 bases not matched to a gene. The CDR3 nucleotides read TGTGCCAGCAGTTACCCCGAGCGGGGTGTCCACGAGCAGTACTTC. It is translated as CASSYPERGVHEQYF.

About this clonotype itself: A read error may produce the germline difference seen at one junction end. The J gene is TRBJ1-2, the V gene TRBV6-2 or TRBV6-3, with a weak D call TRBD1 (6 bases). Germline V gives CDR1 MNHEY, CDR2 SVGEGT. CDR3 length: 18 amino acids. CDR3 amino acids: CASSYSQKDRQLVYSYTF. Here the CDR3 DNA reads TGTGCCAGCAGTTATTCCCAAAAAGACAGGCAACTTGTCTATAGCTACACCTTC.

The chain is built from TRBV2 and TRBJ2-5; D might be TRBD1 or TRBD2, each matching 6 bases. Germline assignment: CDR1 SNHLY and CDR2 FYNNEI. Deletions cut 0 bases from V and 1 base from J, with 15 bases between. This CDR3 comprises 17 residues. CDR3 loop: CASSEALLWGAQETQYF. CDR3 DNA: TGTGCCAGCAGTGAAGCGCTTCTTTGGGGGGCCCAAGAGACCCAGTACTTC. The full variable domain, with the rest looked up from reference TRBV2 and TRBJ2-5, is EPEVTQTPSHQVTQMGQEVILRCVPISNHLYFYWYRQILGQKVEFLVSFYNNEISEKSEIFDDQFSVERPDGSNFTLKIRSTKLEDSAMYFCASSEALLWGAQETQYFGPGTRLLVL.

The rearrangement uses TRBV19 and TRBJ2-5; D is ambiguous. The CDR3 is made up of 15 amino acids. Germline V gives CDR1 LNHDA, CDR2 SQIVND (reference sequence). The ends were cut back, 5 bases at V and 0 bases at J, with 13 bases in the middle. This CDR3 reads CASSPYGPNQETQYF. CDR3 DNA sequence: TGTGCCAGTAGTCCTTACGGACCGAACCAAGAGACCCAGTACTTC.

The V gene is TRBV3-1, the J gene TRBJ2-2; D perhaps matches TRBD2 (6 bases). V lost 4 bases, J lost 4 bases, and 13 bases lay in between. CDR1 and CDR2 from the germline V gene are LGHDT and YNNKEL (reference sequence). The CDR3 has 15 residues. The CDR3 sequence is CASSLAAGLTGELFF. The DNA for the CDR3 is TGTGCCAGCAGCCTCGCCGCGGGACTCACCGGGGAGCTGTTTTTT.

The V call is TRBV4-1, the J call TRBJ2-1; D perhaps matches TRBD1 (6 bases). The CDR3 is made up of 16 amino acids. Germline CDR1 is MGHRA and CDR2 is YSYEKL. V was pared by 4 bases and J by 0 bases, with 13 bases between. The CDR3 is CASSLRQASSYNEQFF. The CDR3 region has the DNA TGCGCCAGCAGCCTACGACAGGCAAGCTCCTACAATGAGCAGTTCTTC.

There are many counts of this clonotype. The V gene is TRBV28, the J gene TRBJ1-2, with D hard to call. CDR3 length equals 15 residues. V lost 6 bases and J lost 4, with 18 bases in between. CDR1 MDHEN and CDR2 SYDVKM come from the germline V gene. In nucleotides, the CDR3 is TGTGCCAGCAGCCCCCAGGAGTCCTCACGCTATGGCTACACCTTC. Its translation is CASSPQESSRYGYTF.

This clonotype has a handful of counts. The genes are TRBV7-6 and TRBJ2-1; TRBD2 aligns across 10 bases. Germline V CDR1 and CDR2: SGHVS, FNYEAQ. V lost 2 bases to trimming and J lost 9 bases; unmatched junction nucleotides: 10. The CDR3 covers 16 residues. The CDR3 sequence: CASSLLSGRAYSEQFF. The DNA of the CDR3 is TGTGCCAGCAGCTTACTCAGCGGGAGGGCCTATAGTGAGCAGTTCTTC.

This clonotype was recorded many times. This chain connects TRBV24-1 to TRBJ1-5; D is uncertain. Germline V lookup: CDR1 KGHDR, CDR2 SFDVKD. V lost 0 bases and J 9 bases, leaving 5 bases between the germline ends. CDR3 size: 12 residues. The CDR3 spells CATSDLWGPQHF. CDR3 nucleotides: TGTGCCACCAGTGATTTGTGGGGGCCCCAGCATTTT.